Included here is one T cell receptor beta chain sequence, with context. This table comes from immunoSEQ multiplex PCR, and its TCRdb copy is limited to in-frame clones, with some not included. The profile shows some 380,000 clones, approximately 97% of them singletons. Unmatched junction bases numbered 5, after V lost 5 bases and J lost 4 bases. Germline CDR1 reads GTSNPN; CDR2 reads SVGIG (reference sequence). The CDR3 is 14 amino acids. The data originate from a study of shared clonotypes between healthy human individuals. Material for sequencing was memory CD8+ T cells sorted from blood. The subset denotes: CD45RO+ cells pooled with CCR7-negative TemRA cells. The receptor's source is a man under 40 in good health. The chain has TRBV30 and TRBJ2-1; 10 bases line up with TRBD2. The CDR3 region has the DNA TGTGCCTGGGGCTTACTAGCGGGGTACAATGAGCAGTTCTTC. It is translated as CAWGLLAGYNEQFF.